This TCR beta chain was recovered during a study of OX40 agonist ivuxolimab in advanced cancers. The method was immunoSEQ multiplex PCR; TCRdb's version includes in-frame clones alone and lacks a portion of them. Of tens of thousands of clones in the sample, 70% to 90% were seen once. Trimming took 0 bases from V and 1 from J, leaving 6 bases between them. This CDR3 has 14 amino acids. Per germline, CDR1 MGHRA and CDR2 YSYEKL. This chain joins TRBV4-1 and TRBJ1-1; D gene unclear. The sample was CD4+ or CD8+ T cells sorted from blood, taken in a trial of the OX40 agonist ivuxolimab. The receptor comes from an adult with an advanced solid tumor such as melanoma, head and neck, liver or kidney cancer. The CDR3 sequence is CASSQDTANTEAFF. The CDR3, as DNA: TGCGCCAGCAGCCAAGACACGGCGAACACTGAAGCTTTCTTT.